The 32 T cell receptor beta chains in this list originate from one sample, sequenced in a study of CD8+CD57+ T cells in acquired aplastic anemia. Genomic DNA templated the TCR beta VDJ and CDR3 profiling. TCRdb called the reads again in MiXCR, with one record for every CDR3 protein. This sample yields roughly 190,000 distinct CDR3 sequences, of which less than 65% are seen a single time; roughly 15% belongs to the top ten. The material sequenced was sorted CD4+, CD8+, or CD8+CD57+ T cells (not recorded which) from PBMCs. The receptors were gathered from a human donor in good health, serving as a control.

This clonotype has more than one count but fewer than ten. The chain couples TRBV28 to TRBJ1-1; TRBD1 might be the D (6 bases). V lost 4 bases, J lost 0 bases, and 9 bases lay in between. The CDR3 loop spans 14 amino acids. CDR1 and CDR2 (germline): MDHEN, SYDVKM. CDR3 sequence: CASSSGALNTEAFF. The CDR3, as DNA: TGTGCCAGCAGTTCGGGGGCCCTGAACACTGAAGCTTTCTTT.

The CDR3 loop is CASTTIAYGYTF. In DNA, the CDR3 is TGTGCCAGCACCACCATTGCTTATGGCTACACCTTC. The V gene is TRBV9, the J gene TRBJ1-2; D remains unclear. With 6 bases removed from V and 5 bases from J, the gap between germline ends came to 11 bases. Germline values: CDR1 SGDLS, CDR2 YYNGEE. This CDR3 contains 12 residues.

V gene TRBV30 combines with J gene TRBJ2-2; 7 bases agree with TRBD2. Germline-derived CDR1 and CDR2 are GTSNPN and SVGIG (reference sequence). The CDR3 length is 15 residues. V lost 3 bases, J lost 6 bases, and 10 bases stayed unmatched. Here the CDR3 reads CAWRGGSGRAGELFF. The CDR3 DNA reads TGTGCCTGGAGGGGAGGGTCTGGCCGGGCCGGGGAGCTGTTTTTT.

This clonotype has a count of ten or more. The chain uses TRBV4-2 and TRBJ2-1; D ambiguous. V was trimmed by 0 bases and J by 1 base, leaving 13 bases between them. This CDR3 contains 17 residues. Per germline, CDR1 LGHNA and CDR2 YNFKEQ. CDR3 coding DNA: TGTGCCAGCAGCCAAGAGGCTCTGGGCGGATCCTACAATGAGCAGTTCTTC. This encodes CASSQEALGGSYNEQFF.

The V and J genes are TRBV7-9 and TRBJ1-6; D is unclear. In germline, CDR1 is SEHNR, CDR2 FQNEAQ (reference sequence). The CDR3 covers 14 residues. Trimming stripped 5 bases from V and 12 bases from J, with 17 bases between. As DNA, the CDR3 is TGTGCCAGCAGCCCGCGACCTCCCTGGGGACCCCTCCACTTT. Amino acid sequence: CASSPRPPWGPLHF.

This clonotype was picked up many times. As DNA, the CDR3 is TGTGCCAGCAGTTTAGTAGGGGGGACAAAAGTTGGCTACACCTTC. Its translation is CASSLVGGTKVGYTF. The V and J genes are TRBV12-3 or TRBV12-4 and TRBJ1-2; perhaps TRBD1 as D (6 bases). CDR3 length: 15 residues. The V end lost 1 base, the J end lost 7 bases, and 16 bases lay between the germline ends.

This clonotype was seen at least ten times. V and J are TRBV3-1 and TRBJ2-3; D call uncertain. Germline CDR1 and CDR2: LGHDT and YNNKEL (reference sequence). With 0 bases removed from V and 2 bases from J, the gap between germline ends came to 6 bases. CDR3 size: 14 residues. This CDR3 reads CASSQDRNTDTQYF. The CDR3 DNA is TGTGCCAGCAGCCAAGATCGTAACACAGATACGCAGTATTTT.

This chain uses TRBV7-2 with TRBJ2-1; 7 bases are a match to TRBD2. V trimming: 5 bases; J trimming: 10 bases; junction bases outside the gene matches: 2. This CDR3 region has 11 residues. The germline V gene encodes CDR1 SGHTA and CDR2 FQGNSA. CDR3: CASSATSEQFF. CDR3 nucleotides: TGTGCCAGCAGCGCGACTAGCGAGCAGTTCTTC. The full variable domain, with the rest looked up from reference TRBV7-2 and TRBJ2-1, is GAGVSQSPSNKVTEKGKDVELRCDPISGHTALYWYRQSLGQGLEFLIYFQGNSAPDKSGLPSDRFSAERTGGSVSTLTIQRTQQEDSAVYLCASSATSEQFFGPGTRLTVL.

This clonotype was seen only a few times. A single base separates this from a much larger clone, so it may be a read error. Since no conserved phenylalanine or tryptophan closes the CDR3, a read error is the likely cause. CDR3: CASSLLRGRTDTQYS. The CDR3 region has the DNA TGTGCCAGCAGTTTACTCAGGGGGCGCACAGATACGCAGTATTCT. The J gene is TRBJ2-3, the V gene TRBV6-2 or TRBV6-3; TRBD1 matches 8 bases. The CDR3 contains 15 residues. The J segment lost 1 base and the V segment lost 4 bases, leaving 4 bases of the junction unmatched. From germline, CDR1 is MNHEY and CDR2 SVGEGT.

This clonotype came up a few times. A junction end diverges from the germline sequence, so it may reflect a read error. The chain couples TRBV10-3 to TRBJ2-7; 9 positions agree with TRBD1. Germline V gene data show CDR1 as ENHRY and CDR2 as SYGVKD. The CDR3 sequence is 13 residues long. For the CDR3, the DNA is TGTGCCAGCAGTTACGGGACAGGGTACGAGCAGTACTTC. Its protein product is CASSYGTGYEQYF.

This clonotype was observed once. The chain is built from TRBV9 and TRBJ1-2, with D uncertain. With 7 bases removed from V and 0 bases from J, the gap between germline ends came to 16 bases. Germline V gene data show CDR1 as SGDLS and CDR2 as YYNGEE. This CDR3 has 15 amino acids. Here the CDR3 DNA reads TGTGCCAGCGGAGAAGTCCAGGCAGCTAACTATGGCTACACCTTC. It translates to CASGEVQAANYGYTF.

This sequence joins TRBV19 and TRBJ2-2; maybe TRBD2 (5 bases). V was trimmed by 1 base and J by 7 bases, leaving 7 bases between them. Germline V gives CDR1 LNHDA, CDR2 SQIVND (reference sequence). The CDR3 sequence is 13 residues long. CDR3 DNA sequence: TGTGCCAGTAGTATAGCTGGGAGCGGGGAGCTGTTTTTT. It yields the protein CASSIAGSGELFF.

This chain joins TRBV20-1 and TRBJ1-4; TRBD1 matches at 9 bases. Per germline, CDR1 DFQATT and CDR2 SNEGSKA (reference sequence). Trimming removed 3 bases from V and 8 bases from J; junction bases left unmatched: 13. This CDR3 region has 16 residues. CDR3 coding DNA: TGCAGTGCTAGGGACAGGGGAACAGGGTATTGGGAAAAACTGTTTTTT. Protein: CSARDRGTGYWEKLFF.

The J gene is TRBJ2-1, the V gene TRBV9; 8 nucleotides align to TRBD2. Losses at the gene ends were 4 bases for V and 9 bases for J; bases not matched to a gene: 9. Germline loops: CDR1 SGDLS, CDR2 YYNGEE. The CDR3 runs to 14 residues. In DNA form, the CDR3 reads TGTGCCAGCAGCCTGGCGGGGGGCGTCACTGAGCAGTTCTTC. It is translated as CASSLAGGVTEQFF.

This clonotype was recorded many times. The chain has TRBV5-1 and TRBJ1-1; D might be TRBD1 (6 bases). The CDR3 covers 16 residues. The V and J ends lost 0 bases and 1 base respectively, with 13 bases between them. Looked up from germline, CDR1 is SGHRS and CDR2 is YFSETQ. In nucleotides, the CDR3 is TGCGCCAGCAGCTTGGCGGGCCAGGGGTCGAACACTGAAGCTTTCTTT. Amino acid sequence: CASSLAGQGSNTEAFF.

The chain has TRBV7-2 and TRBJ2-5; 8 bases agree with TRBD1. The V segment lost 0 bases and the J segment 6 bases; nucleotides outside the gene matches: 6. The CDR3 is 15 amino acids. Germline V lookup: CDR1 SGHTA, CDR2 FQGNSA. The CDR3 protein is CASSLAYRGIKTQYF. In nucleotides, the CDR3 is TGTGCCAGCAGCTTAGCCTACAGGGGGATTAAGACCCAGTACTTC. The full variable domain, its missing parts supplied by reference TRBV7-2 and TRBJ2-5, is GAGVSQSPSNKVTEKGKDVELRCDPISGHTALYWYRQSLGQGLEFLIYFQGNSAPDKSGLPSDRFSAERTGGSVSTLTIQRTQQEDSAVYLCASSLAYRGIKTQYFGPGTRLLVL.

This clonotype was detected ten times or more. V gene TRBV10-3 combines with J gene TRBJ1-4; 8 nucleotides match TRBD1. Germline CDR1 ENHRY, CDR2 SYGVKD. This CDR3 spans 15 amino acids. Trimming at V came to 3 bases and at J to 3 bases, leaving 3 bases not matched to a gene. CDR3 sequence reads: CAISDSTGANEKLFF. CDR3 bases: TGTGCCATCAGTGACTCGACAGGGGCTAATGAAAAACTGTTTTTT.

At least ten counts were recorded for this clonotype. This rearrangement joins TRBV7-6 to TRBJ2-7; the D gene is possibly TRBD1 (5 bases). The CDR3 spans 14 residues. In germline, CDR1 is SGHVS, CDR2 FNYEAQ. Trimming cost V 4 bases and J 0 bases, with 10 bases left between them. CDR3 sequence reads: CASSSAGNSYEQYF. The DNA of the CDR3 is TGTGCCAGCAGCTCTGCAGGGAACTCCTACGAGCAGTACTTC.

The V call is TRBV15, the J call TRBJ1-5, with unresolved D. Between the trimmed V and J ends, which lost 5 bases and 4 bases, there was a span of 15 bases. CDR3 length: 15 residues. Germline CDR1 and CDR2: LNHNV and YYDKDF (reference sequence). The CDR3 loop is CATSQHVPENQPQHF. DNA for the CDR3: TGTGCCACCAGCCAACACGTACCGGAAAATCAGCCCCAGCATTTT.

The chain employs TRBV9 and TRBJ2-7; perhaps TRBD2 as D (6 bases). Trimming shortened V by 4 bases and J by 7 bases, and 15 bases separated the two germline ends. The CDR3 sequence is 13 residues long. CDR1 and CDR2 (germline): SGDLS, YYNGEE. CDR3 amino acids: CASSFETGREQYF. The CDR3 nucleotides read TGTGCCAGCAGCTTCGAGACGGGGAGGGAGCAGTACTTC.

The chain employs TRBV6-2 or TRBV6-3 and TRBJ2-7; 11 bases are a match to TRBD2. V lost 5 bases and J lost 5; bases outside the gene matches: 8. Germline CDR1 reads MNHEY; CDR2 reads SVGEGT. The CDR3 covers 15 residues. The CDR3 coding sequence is TGTGCCAGCAGTCAACCGGGACTAGCGGCAGACGAGCAGTACTTC. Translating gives CASSQPGLAADEQYF.

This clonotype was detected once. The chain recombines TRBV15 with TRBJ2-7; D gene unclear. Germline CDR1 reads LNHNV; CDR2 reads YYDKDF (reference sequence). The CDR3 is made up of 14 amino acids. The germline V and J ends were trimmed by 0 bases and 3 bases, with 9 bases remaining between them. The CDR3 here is CATSRDVGYYEQYF. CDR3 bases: TGTGCCACCAGCAGAGATGTGGGGTACTACGAGCAGTACTTC.

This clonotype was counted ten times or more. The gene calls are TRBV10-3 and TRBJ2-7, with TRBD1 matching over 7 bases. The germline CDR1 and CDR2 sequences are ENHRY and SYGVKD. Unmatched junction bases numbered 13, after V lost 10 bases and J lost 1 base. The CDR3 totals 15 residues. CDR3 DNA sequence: TGTGCCAGCCAACCGGGACAGTCTACTTCCTACGAGCAGTACTTC. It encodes CASQPGQSTSYEQYF.

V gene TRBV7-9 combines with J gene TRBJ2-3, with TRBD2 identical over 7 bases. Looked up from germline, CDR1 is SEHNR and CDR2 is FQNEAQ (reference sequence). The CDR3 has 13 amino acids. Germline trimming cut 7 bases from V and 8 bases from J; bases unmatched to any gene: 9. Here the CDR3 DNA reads TGTGCCAGCACTAGCGGTGACGGGGGTACGCAGTATTTT. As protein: CASTSGDGGTQYF.

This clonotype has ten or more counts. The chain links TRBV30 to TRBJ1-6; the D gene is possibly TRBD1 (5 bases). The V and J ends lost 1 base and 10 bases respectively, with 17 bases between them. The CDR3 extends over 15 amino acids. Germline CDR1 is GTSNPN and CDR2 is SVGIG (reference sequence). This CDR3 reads CAWSAGRAGNSPLHF. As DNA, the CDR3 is TGTGCCTGGAGTGCAGGGAGGGCCGGGAACTCACCCCTCCACTTT.

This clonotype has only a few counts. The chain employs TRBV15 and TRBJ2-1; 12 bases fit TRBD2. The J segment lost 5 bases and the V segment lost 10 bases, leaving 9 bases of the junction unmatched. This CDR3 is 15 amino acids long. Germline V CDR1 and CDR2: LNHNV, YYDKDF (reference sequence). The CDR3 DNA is TGTGCCAGCTCAGTACTAGCGGGGGGAAACAATGAGCAGTTCTTC. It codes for CASSVLAGGNNEQFF.

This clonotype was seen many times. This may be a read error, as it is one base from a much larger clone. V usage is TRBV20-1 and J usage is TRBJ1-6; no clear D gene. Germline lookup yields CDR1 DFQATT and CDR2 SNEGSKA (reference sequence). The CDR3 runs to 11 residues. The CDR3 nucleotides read TGCAGTGCTAGTGGTAATTCACCCCTCCTCTTT. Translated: CSASGNSPLLF.

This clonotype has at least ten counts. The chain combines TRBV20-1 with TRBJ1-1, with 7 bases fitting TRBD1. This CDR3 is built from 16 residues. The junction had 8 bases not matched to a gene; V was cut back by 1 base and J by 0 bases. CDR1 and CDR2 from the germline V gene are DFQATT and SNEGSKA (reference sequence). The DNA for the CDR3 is TGCAGTGCTAGAGCACGAGGTGGGACAGTGAACACTGAAGCTTTCTTT. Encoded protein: CSARARGGTVNTEAFF.

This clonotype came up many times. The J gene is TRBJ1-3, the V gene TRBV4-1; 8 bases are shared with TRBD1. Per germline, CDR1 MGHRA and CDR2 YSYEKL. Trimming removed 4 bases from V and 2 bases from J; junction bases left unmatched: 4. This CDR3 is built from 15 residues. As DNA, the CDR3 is TGCGCCAGCAGCCTCAAACAGGGGGCTGGAAACACCATATATTTT. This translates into CASSLKQGAGNTIYF.

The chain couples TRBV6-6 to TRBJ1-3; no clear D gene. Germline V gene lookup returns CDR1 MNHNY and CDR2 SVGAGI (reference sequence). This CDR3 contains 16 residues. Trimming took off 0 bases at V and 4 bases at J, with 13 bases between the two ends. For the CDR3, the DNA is TGTGCCAGCAGTTACTCGGCTGATCACTCCGGAAACACCATATATTTT. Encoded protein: CASSYSADHSGNTIYF.

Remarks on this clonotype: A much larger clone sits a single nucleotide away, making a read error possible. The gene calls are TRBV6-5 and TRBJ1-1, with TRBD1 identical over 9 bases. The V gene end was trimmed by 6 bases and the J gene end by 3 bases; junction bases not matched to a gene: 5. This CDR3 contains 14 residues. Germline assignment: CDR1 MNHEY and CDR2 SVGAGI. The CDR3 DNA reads TGTGCCAGCAGCCTCGACAGGGGGGACACTGAAGCTTTCTTT. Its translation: CASSLDRGDTEAFF.

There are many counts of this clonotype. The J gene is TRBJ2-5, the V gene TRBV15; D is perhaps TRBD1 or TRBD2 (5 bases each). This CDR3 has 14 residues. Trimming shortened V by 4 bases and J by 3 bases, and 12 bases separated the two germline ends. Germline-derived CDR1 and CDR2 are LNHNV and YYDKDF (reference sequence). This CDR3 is CATSTGLWEETQYF. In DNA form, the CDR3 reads TGTGCCACCAGCACGGGGCTTTGGGAAGAGACCCAGTACTTC.